This entry features one TCR beta chain sequence. Its binding antigen is unknown. No clone much larger than this one lies a single base away; base qualities are absent. This entry comes from a study of blood T cell repertoires in COVID-19 (dated by TCRdb to 2018 to 2020). About the investigation overall: Samples covering the acute and convalescent phases of COVID-19 were provided by collaborators in the United States, Italy and Spain. The material from the prospective study consisted of cDNA or gDNA derived from T cells, B-cell-depleted T cells, or PBMCs. Subjects who had been exposed to COVID-19, were actively infected with it, or had recovered from it provided the deeply sampled blood TCRbeta repertoires that made up the dataset. The repertoires were released in a freely available public database intended as a resource for research on the immune response to SARS-CoV-2. The samples were drawn from the first 160 participants of the ongoing ImmuneRACE study and from some 1,300 subjects provided by 6 global collaborators. A de-identified subject ID, COVID-19 status, age in years and sex were almost always included in the sample metadata. Where HLA class I and class II types were available, the types were taken from metadata supplied by the sample provider, not from assay-based typing. The full study reports these points: How much clinical and demographic metadata was included differed by source and by participant, and the metadata was provided uncurated.

Each collaborating institution followed its own protocols to collect whole blood in K2EDTA tubes. Collaborator samples were shipped for TCRbeta analysis as frozen whole blood, isolated PBMCs, or DNA extracted from either sample type. TCRbeta CDR3 regions were amplified from genomic DNA using the immunoSEQ Assay, a bias-controlled multiplex PCR. The study's own analysis went as follows. The number of nucleated cells in each sample was estimated by amplification of reference gene primers within the assay. To quantify the absolute abundance of each unique TCRbeta CDR3 rearrangement, sequence reads were collapsed and filtered. Productive Simpson clonality was computed per sample as the square root of Simpson's diversity index over productive rearrangements. The immuneACCESS repertoire file appears here via TCRdb, limited to in-frame rearrangements. These files lack a portion of the clones; in checked studies, under half of the deficit traces to unresolved V genes, and the cause of the others is not known. V, J and clone size reflect that table, while D and trimming were determined from the DNA. For this sample the table gives some 260,000 clones, of which 87% were detected only once. The top ten clonotypes cover roughly 3.1% of the sample.

The CDR3, cysteine through phenylalanine, is 15 amino acids long. Only CDR3 DNA is held: 45 bases, read in frame from base 1. At the junction V is shortened by 2 bases and J by 5 bases, with 12 bases in between. Looking up the germline V gene yields CDR1 LGHNA and CDR2 YNFKEQ. The clonotype originates from a man aged 18 to 30 with active or convalescent COVID-19. Sample: peripheral blood. The rearranged segments are TRBV4-2 and TRBJ1-4, with TRBD1 perhaps the D gene, on 6 matching bases. The CDR3 protein sequence reads: CASSQFGTPNEKLFF. The DNA sequence reads TGTGCCAGCAGCCAATTCGGGACACCCAATGAAAAACTGTTTTTT.